This entry describes one T cell receptor beta chain. Antigen: not known. Using constant-segment primers, 5'RACE produced TCR alpha and TCR beta cDNA libraries carrying sample barcodes and UMIs. From the 5' RACE reads, TCRdb called clonotypes with MiXCR, one entry per CDR3 protein. The sample records 210,000 or so distinct CDR3 sequences, about 17% being singletons. The entry originates in a study of T-cell memory formation after mild COVID-19. Findings of the study overall: Memory from before infection featured some responding clones, which suggests cross-reactive memory joined. Clones contracting over day 15 to 85 were CD4/CD8 balanced, with later expanders leaning CD4+.

V lost 8 bases, J lost 6 bases, and 28 bases lay in between. CDR3 length: 17 residues. The sequenced sample was PBMCs or a T cell subset sorted from them (not recorded which). The sequence was obtained from an adult woman who had mild COVID-19 (a few samples of this study predate the infection). Cell type and time point are not known. The gene calls are TRBV12-3 or TRBV12-4 and TRBJ1-2, with D possibly matching TRBD1 (6 bases). This CDR3 reads CASGRIGRGLPSNGYTF. CDR3 coding DNA: TGTGCCAGCGGGCGGATCGGGCGGGGGCTTCCCTCTAATGGCTACACCTTC.